One T cell receptor (beta chain) is described in this entry. This entry is derived from a study of blood T cell repertoires in COVID-19. At the level of the study: The United States, Italy and Spain were the sources of the acute and convalescent COVID-19 samples. Nucleic acid was either cDNA or gDNA, and it came from T cells, B-cell-depleted T cells, or PBMCs.

Clones were read by immunoSEQ multiplex PCR, and TCRdb kept only the in-frame ones, dropping some. The sample contains 280,000 or so clones, about 90% of which appear only once. With 3 bases clipped from V and 3 bases from J, the junction kept 6 bases outside the gene matches. The CDR3 spans 16 residues. The germline V gene encodes CDR1 LGHDT and CDR2 YNNKEL (reference sequence). V usage is TRBV3-1 (or the pseudogene TRBV3-2) and J usage is TRBJ1-3, with 9 nucleotides matching TRBD1. The sample was peripheral blood. This sequence originates from a woman in her 30s who had recovered from COVID-19. The DNA for the CDR3 is TGTGCCAGCAGCCATCGTCCGGGACAGGGTGGAAACACCATATATTTT. Residues: CASSHRPGQGGNTIYF.